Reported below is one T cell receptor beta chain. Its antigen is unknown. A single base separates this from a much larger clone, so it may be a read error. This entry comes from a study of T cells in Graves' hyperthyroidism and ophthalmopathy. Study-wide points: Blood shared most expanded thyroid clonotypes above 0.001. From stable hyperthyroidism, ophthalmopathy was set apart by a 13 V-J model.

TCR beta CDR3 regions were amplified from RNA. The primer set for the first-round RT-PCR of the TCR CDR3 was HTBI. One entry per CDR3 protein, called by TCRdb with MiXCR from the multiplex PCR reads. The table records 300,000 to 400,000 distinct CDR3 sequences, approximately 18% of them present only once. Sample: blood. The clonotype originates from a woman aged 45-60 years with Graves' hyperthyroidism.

The CDR3 region has the DNA TGTGCCAGCAGTTCTTTAACGACAGGAGGAAACACCACATATTTT. Protein: CASSSLTTGGNTTYF. The gene calls are TRBV12-3 or TRBV12-4 and TRBJ1-3, with D perhaps TRBD1 (6 bases). This CDR3 region has 15 residues.